The next 16 T cell receptor beta chains were all read from a single sample in a study of T cells after yellow fever vaccination. TCRdb re-derived calls from the 5' RACE reads in MiXCR, one entry per CDR3 protein. The sample holds just under 600,000 distinct CDR3 sequences, roughly 14% seen once. This specimen was PBMCs, taken on the day of the yellow fever booster vaccination. The receptors here all came from a man aged 25 to 40 who received the YFV17D yellow fever vaccine.

This chain uses TRBV20-1 with TRBJ2-2, with TRBD1 matching over 7 bases. Germline assignment: CDR1 DFQATT and CDR2 SNEGSKA (reference sequence). The CDR3 consists of 13 residues. Losses at the gene ends were 4 bases for V and 4 bases for J; bases not matched to a gene: 3. The CDR3 sequence is CSATGQSTGELFF. CDR3 bases: TGCAGTGCTACGGGACAGTCCACCGGGGAGCTGTTTTTT.

This rearrangement joins TRBV9 to TRBJ2-2; D remains ambiguous. The ends were cut back, 4 bases at V and 3 bases at J, with 13 bases in the middle. The CDR3 loop spans 15 amino acids. Germline CDR1 and CDR2: SGDLS and YYNGEE. This CDR3 is CASSNNRLDTGELFF. The CDR3 DNA is TGTGCCAGCAGCAACAATCGACTGGACACCGGGGAGCTGTTTTTT.

V usage is TRBV5-1 and J usage is TRBJ2-2; D is uncertain. Germline CDR1 is SGHRS and CDR2 is YFSETQ. The CDR3 is 15 amino acids. The V gene lost 0 bases and the J gene lost 1 base, with 7 bases spanning the gap. The CDR3: CASSLGTQNTGELFF. CDR3 DNA: TGCGCCAGCAGCTTGGGTACGCAGAACACCGGGGAGCTGTTTTTT.

The V and J genes are TRBV7-2 and TRBJ1-5; D possibly corresponds to TRBD1 (5 bases). The V and J ends lost 0 bases and 6 bases respectively, with 18 bases between them. Germline lookup yields CDR1 SGHTA and CDR2 FQGNSA. CDR3 size: 17 residues. The CDR3: CASSLAAGWAMLQPQHF. The CDR3 DNA follows: TGTGCCAGCAGCTTAGCGGCAGGGTGGGCTATGCTTCAGCCCCAGCATTTT.

This clonotype was observed a few times. The chain employs TRBV6-5 and TRBJ2-3; 7 bases match TRBD1. The junction had 6 bases not matched to a gene; V was cut back by 2 bases and J by 4 bases. Germline V CDR1 and CDR2: MNHEY, SVGAGI. The CDR3 is made up of 15 amino acids. The CDR3 reads CASSYGWQGADTQYF. In DNA, the CDR3 is TGTGCCAGCAGTTACGGCTGGCAGGGGGCAGATACGCAGTATTTT.

This clonotype showed up just a few times. This chain joins TRBV11-2 and TRBJ2-3, with D perhaps TRBD1 (6 bases). The CDR3 is made up of 19 amino acids. Trimming stripped 5 bases from V and 2 bases from J, with 26 bases between. Germline V CDR1 and CDR2: SGHAT, FQNNGV. The CDR3 region has the DNA TGTGCCAGCAGCCTTATGGGCCCTCGGACAGCCAGAGACACAGATACGCAGTATTTT. It specifies CASSLMGPRTARDTDTQYF.

The rearrangement uses TRBV6-1 and TRBJ2-1, with 12 bases lining up with TRBD2. Germline CDR1 MNHNS, CDR2 SASEGT. V shed 6 bases and J 9 bases; nucleotides not matched to a gene: 9. The CDR3 consists of 15 residues. The chain's CDR3 is CASRWTSGMIGEQFF. CDR3 sequence (DNA): TGTGCCAGCAGATGGACTAGCGGGATGATCGGTGAGCAGTTCTTC.

The chain carries TRBV5-1 and TRBJ2-1; D gene unclear. The germline V gene has CDR1 SGHRS and CDR2 YFSETQ. The germline V and J ends were trimmed by 2 bases and 0 bases, with 9 bases remaining between them. This CDR3 spans 15 amino acids. The CDR3 coding sequence is TGCGCCAGCAGCTTCGAAGACGACTCCTACAATGAGCAGTTCTTC. It yields the protein CASSFEDDSYNEQFF. The full variable domain, rest sourced from reference TRBV5-1 and TRBJ2-1, is KAGVTQTPRYLIKTRGQQVTLSCSPISGHRSVSWYQQTPGQGLQFLFEYFSETQRNKGNFPGRFSGRQFSNSRSEMNVSTLELGDSALYLCASSFEDDSYNEQFFGPGTRLTVL.

This clonotype has more than one count but fewer than ten. This chain joins TRBV5-1 and TRBJ2-3; D is perhaps TRBD2 (5 bases). This CDR3 spans 14 amino acids. V was shortened by 3 bases and J by 4 bases, with 12 bases between the two germline ends. Per the germline V gene, CDR1 is SGHRS and CDR2 is YFSETQ. This chain's CDR3 is CASSSLLGADTQYF. The CDR3 nucleotides read TGCGCCAGCAGCTCCCTCCTCGGGGCAGATACGCAGTATTTT.

The chain has TRBV20-1 and TRBJ2-7; 7 bases are a match to TRBD1. From germline, CDR1 is DFQATT and CDR2 SNEGSKA (reference sequence). Losses at the gene ends were 3 bases for V and 2 bases for J; bases not matched to a gene: 4. The CDR3 is 13 amino acids. DNA of the CDR3: TGCAGTGCTAGTGGGCAGGGGGCCTACGAGCAGTACTTC. Encoded protein: CSASGQGAYEQYF.

This clonotype was seen more than once but under ten times. The genes are TRBV12-3 or TRBV12-4 and TRBJ2-4; D is tentatively TRBD1 or TRBD2 (6 bases each). The CDR3 has 14 amino acids. V was clipped by 1 base and J by 8 bases, with 12 bases between them. CDR3 bases: TGTGCCAGCAGTTTAGGGGGGGCAGGGGACATTCAGTACTTC. Translating gives CASSLGGAGDIQYF.

The chain uses TRBV7-2 and TRBJ2-1, with D hard to call. CDR3 size: 15 residues. The V end lost 6 bases, the J end lost 0 bases, and 12 bases lay between the germline ends. CDR1 is SGHTA and CDR2 is FQGNSA in the germline V gene. The CDR3 coding sequence is TGTGCCAGCAGAGAAGGTCGGAACTCCTACAATGAGCAGTTCTTC. Translation gives CASREGRNSYNEQFF.

This clonotype was counted only a few times. J is TRBJ2-1 and V is TRBV20-1; possibly TRBD1 for D (6 bases). The V and J ends lost 0 bases and 3 bases respectively, with 15 bases between them. This CDR3 comprises 16 residues. CDR1 and CDR2 from the germline V gene are DFQATT and SNEGSKA (reference sequence). CDR3 DNA: TGCAGTGCTAGAGATGATTGGACAGTATTCTACAATGAGCAGTTCTTC. The encoded protein is CSARDDWTVFYNEQFF.

This clonotype turned up a few times. This chain joins TRBV6-2 or TRBV6-3 and TRBJ2-7, with a weak D call TRBD1 (6 bases). Looked up from germline, CDR1 is MNHEY and CDR2 is SVGEGT. Trimming shortened V by 6 bases and J by 1 base, and 16 bases separated the two germline ends. CDR3 size: 15 residues. As DNA, the CDR3 is TGTGCCAGCAGACCGACCGGGGACAAATCCTACGAGCAGTACTTC. Translating gives CASRPTGDKSYEQYF.

This chain joins TRBV5-1 and TRBJ2-7; D tentatively reads TRBD1 or TRBD2 (5 bases each). Trimming pared 2 bases from V and 2 bases from J, leaving 11 bases between. Germline V gene data show CDR1 as SGHRS and CDR2 as YFSETQ. The CDR3 contains 14 residues. The CDR3 DNA is TGCGCCAGCAGCTTACGGGACGGCGCCTACGAGCAGTACTTC. Amino acid sequence: CASSLRDGAYEQYF.

The chain couples TRBV12-3 or TRBV12-4 to TRBJ2-1; D gene uncertain. The V end lost 3 bases, the J end lost 5 bases, and 8 bases lay between the germline ends. The CDR3 is 13 amino acids. CDR3 in amino acids: CASSFTVNNEQFF. CDR3 bases: TGTGCCAGCAGTTTTACGGTAAACAATGAGCAGTTCTTC.